Presented here are 10 T cell receptor delta chains from one specimen sequenced in a study of gamma-delta T cells after stem cell transplantation. TCRdb processed the RT-PCR reads again with the CATT caller. The sample yields roughly 3,100 delta-chain clones, 1.9% seen once. Material for sequencing was gamma-delta T cells. The receptors originated from a human donor. It is not recorded whose cells these are; they may come from a transplant donor.

This clone was detected only a few times. Just one base apart from a much larger clone, this may be a read error. The rearrangement uses TRDV2 and TRDJ2; TRDD3 might be the D (5 bases). The CDR3 totals 15 residues. CDR1 and CDR2 (germline): GEAIGNYY, EKD. The ends were cut back, 4 bases at V and 8 bases at J, with 19 bases in the middle. CDR3 loop: CACEPMGTPGAQLFF. The CDR3 DNA is TGTGCCTGTGAACCCATGGGGACCCCGGGGGCACAACTCTTCTTT.

By proportion, this clone is large. Within the sample, other DNA sequences also encode this same CDR3. V is TRDV2 and J is TRDJ1; TRDD3 agrees at 7 bases. CDR1 GEAIGNYY and CDR2 EKD come from the germline V gene. Germline trimming cut 3 bases from V and 0 bases from J; bases unmatched to any gene: 9. This CDR3 has 16 residues. The CDR3 loop is CACDVMGERNTDKLIF. The CDR3 DNA reads as TGTGCCTGTGACGTGATGGGGGAAAGAAACACCGATAAACTCATCTTT.

A few counts support this clone. This DNA's translation and the protein TCRdb lists, from a much larger clone, do not match at residue 9, likely due to a read error; the protein shown is translated from the DNA. The chain has TRDV2 and TRDJ1; D is perhaps TRDD3 (6 bases). The germline V gene encodes CDR1 GEAIGNYY and CDR2 EKD. The CDR3 length is 18 residues. Trimming took off 3 bases at V and 2 bases at J, with 24 bases between the two ends. The CDR3 region has the DNA TGTGCCTGTGACCCGGTTTCAGACAAGGATACTCGGACCGATAAACTCATCTTT. Translating it yields CACDPVSDKDTRTDKLIF.

This clone was seen more than once but under ten times. A read error likely explains this, since a far larger clone differs by one base. The identical CDR3 is also encoded by other nucleotide sequences in the sample. The V call is TRDV2, the J call TRDJ1, with 9 bases matching TRDD3. V trimming: 4 bases; J trimming: 0 bases; junction bases outside the gene matches: 32. CDR1 and CDR2 from the germline V gene are GEAIGNYY and EKD. The CDR3 runs 24 residues. The chain's CDR3 is CACDILTGGDRGGGYSTYTDKLIF. The CDR3 region has the DNA TGTGCCTGTGATATATTAACTGGGGGAGATCGCGGCGGCGGATATTCGACGTACACCGATAAACTCATCTTT.

The sample holds a few counts of this clone. This DNA's translation differs at residue 5 from TCRdb's protein, which comes from a much larger clone; a read error is likely, and the protein shown is translated from the DNA. The V call is TRDV2, the J call TRDJ1; TRDD3 aligns across 10 bases. V shed 4 bases, J shed 0 bases, and the junction held 16 bases outside the gene matches. Looked up from germline, CDR1 is GEAIGNYY and CDR2 is EKD. This CDR3 is 19 amino acids long. CDR3 loop: CACELVGDTKGRDTDKLIF. The CDR3 DNA reads TGTGCCTGTGAGCTCGTGGGGGATACCAAAGGTAGAGACACCGATAAACTCATCTTT.

This clone was picked up a small number of times. V gene TRDV2 combines with J gene TRDJ1; 7 bases are shared with TRDD3. The V and J ends lost 3 bases and 0 bases, in that order; junction bases with no gene match: 12. The CDR3 totals 17 residues. In germline, CDR1 is GEAIGNYY, CDR2 EKD. The CDR3 is CACDPILGLIDTDKLIF. The CDR3 nucleotides are TGTGCCTGTGACCCTATACTGGGGTTAATAGACACCGATAAACTCATCTTT.

By share of the sample, this clone is medium-sized (0.01 to 0.1%). This chain uses TRDV2 with TRDJ1; 8 bases are shared with TRDD3. The CDR3 covers 16 residues. The germline V gene has CDR1 GEAIGNYY and CDR2 EKD. Trimming cost V 1 base and J 0 bases; bases outside gene matches: 6. The CDR3: CACDTWGMQYTDKLIF. The CDR3 DNA follows: TGTGCCTGTGACACTTGGGGGATGCAGTACACCGATAAACTCATCTTT.

This clone has just a few counts. The translation of this DNA and the TCRdb protein of a much larger clone differ at residue 12, probably owing to a read error; the protein shown here is translated from the DNA. The rearrangement uses TRDV1 and TRDJ1; weak D call: TRDD3 (5 bases). Trimming shortened V by 3 bases and J by 1 base, and 21 bases separated the two germline ends. CDR1 is TSWWSYY and CDR2 is QGS in the germline V gene. This CDR3 comprises 18 residues. In DNA, the CDR3 is TGTGCTCTTGGGGACAGTACCAAGGGCGGGGAGTGCACCGATAAACTCATCTTT. It is translated as CALGDSTKGGECTDKLIF.

Only a few counts were recorded for this clone. A much larger clone sits a single nucleotide away, making a read error possible. The chain couples TRDV1 to TRDJ1; TRDD3 matches 9 bases. The junction had 43 bases not matched to a gene; V was cut back by 2 bases and J by 0 bases. CDR1 is TSWWSYY and CDR2 is QGS in the germline V gene. This CDR3 is built from 29 residues. The CDR3 DNA reads as TGTGCTCTTGGGGAAGTCATGGTAACCTTCCTCCCCTACTGGGGGACCTTGCCAGAGAGGTGGGGGGACACCGATAAACTCATCTTT. This encodes CALGEVMVTFLPYWGTLPERWGDTDKLIF.

This clone qualifies as medium-sized. As DNA, the CDR3 is TGTGCCTGTGACCCATTGGGGGAAGACTCCTGGGACACCCGACAGATGTTTTTC. Translation: CACDPLGEDSWDTRQMFF. The gene calls are TRDV2 and TRDJ3; 7 bases are a match to TRDD3. The V segment lost 3 bases and the J segment 0 bases; nucleotides outside the gene matches: 7. CDR1 and CDR2 from the germline V gene are GEAIGNYY and EKD. This CDR3 is built from 18 residues.